This entry lists 22 T cell receptor beta chains sequenced from one sample in a study of follicular helper T cells after annual influenza vaccination. Specified time point: 2013-2014 season, 7 days after vaccination. The repertoire was sequenced with immunoSEQ multiplex PCR; TCRdb's copy has only in-frame clones and lacks some. The data contain around 5,300 clones, approximately 89% of them singletons. The sequenced sample was CXCR5+ CD38- circulating T follicular helper cells from blood, obtained 7 days after influenza vaccination. Indicated subset: circulating Tfh, non-naive CD4+CXCR5+PD-1+ (ICOS+CD38+ or ICOS-CD38-). Receptors originate from an adult who received the influenza vaccine.

This clone was observed once. The CDR3 sequence is CASSRLSPGQLHQPQHF. CDR3 nucleotide sequence: TGTGCCAGCTCACGCCTCTCCCCGGGACAGCTTCATCAGCCCCAGCATTTT. The chain joins TRBV18 to TRBJ1-5; 7 positions match TRBD1. The V gene's germline CDR1 is KGHSH and CDR2 LQKENI. With 4 bases clipped from V and 5 bases from J, the junction kept 14 bases outside the gene matches. This CDR3 has 17 residues.

V usage is TRBV11-2 and J usage is TRBJ1-1; 8 bases align to TRBD1. The trim removed 4 bases at V and 4 bases at J, leaving 2 bases unmatched. CDR3 length equals 13 residues. The germline CDR1 and CDR2 sequences are SGHAT and FQNNGV. The CDR3 here is CASSYRGGTEAFF. CDR3 in DNA: TGTGCCAGCAGCTACAGGGGGGGCACTGAAGCTTTCTTT.

The V call is TRBV18, the J call TRBJ2-1, with TRBD2 matching 8 bases. The V gene end was trimmed by 3 bases and the J gene end by 7 bases; junction bases not matched to a gene: 11. CDR3 size: 16 residues. Germline CDR1 is KGHSH and CDR2 is LQKENI. The CDR3 DNA reads as TGTGCCAGCTCACCCGAGACGGGACTAGTGAAGAATGAGCAGTTCTTC. It yields the protein CASSPETGLVKNEQFF.

This clone was seen once. The chain uses TRBV6-1 and TRBJ1-4; D ambiguous. V shed 11 bases and J shed 3 bases, with 16 bases lying between them. Germline assignment: CDR1 MNHNS and CDR2 SASEGT. This CDR3 is 14 amino acids long. The CDR3: CASLGQDSNEKLFF. DNA for the CDR3: TGTGCCTCTTTAGGGCAGGACTCTAATGAAAAACTGTTTTTT.

The gene calls are TRBV29-1 and TRBJ2-5; D is possibly TRBD1 (5 bases). Germline CDR1 reads SQVTM; CDR2 reads ANQGSEA. V was pared by 6 bases and J by 4 bases, with 9 bases between. The CDR3 has 11 residues. CDR3 in amino acids: CSVGDGETQYF. Written as DNA, the CDR3 is TGCAGCGTAGGGGATGGAGAGACCCAGTACTTC.

V and J are TRBV5-6 and TRBJ1-2; D is unresolved. Germline V lookup: CDR1 SGHDT, CDR2 YYEEEE. This CDR3 region has 16 residues. The germline V and J ends were trimmed by 1 base and 1 base, with 14 bases remaining between them. The DNA of the CDR3 is TGTGCCAGCAGCTTGATAAGCCGGGGTGGTAACTATGGCTACACCTTC. Translated, it gives CASSLISRGGNYGYTF.

CDR3 residues: CASSLARLAGLSTDTQYF. The CDR3 DNA follows: TGTGCCAGCAGCTTGGCCCGACTAGCGGGACTTAGCACAGATACGCAGTATTTT. The chain combines TRBV5-4 with TRBJ2-3, with 11 nucleotides matching TRBD2. Trimming removed 0 bases from V and 0 bases from J; junction bases left unmatched: 6. Germline V gene data show CDR1 as SGHNT and CDR2 as YYREEE (reference sequence). The CDR3 is made up of 18 amino acids. The full variable domain, its missing parts supplied by reference TRBV5-4 and TRBJ2-3, is ETGVTQSPTHLIKTRGQQVTLRCSSQSGHNTVSWYQQALGQGPQFIFQYYREEENGRGNFPPRFSGLQFPNYSSELNVNALELDDSALYLCASSLARLAGLSTDTQYFGPGTRLTVL.

The rearrangement links TRBV30 to TRBJ2-7, with a possible D match to TRBD1 (6 bases). Germline CDR1 is GTSNPN and CDR2 is SVGIG (reference sequence). V lost 2 bases, J lost 2 bases, and 13 bases lay in between. The CDR3 has 14 amino acids. Here the CDR3 DNA reads TGTGCCTGGAGTCCAGGACAGTGGACCTACGAGCAGTACTTC. This codes for CAWSPGQWTYEQYF.

This chain joins TRBV2 and TRBJ2-5; 8 bases map to TRBD1. Germline CDR1 and CDR2: SNHLY and FYNNEI. Unmatched junction bases numbered 10, after V lost 10 bases and J lost 3 bases. This CDR3 comprises 14 residues. The CDR3 region has the DNA TGTGCCACTTCCGTGGGACAGGCAGAAGAGACCCAGTACTTC. Protein sequence: CATSVGQAEETQYF.

The chain links TRBV27 to TRBJ1-2; D remains ambiguous. Between the trimmed V and J ends, which lost 3 bases and 8 bases, there was a span of 13 bases. CDR3 length equals 13 residues. Germline V gene sequence: CDR1 MNHEY, CDR2 SMNVEV (reference sequence). CDR3 sequence (DNA): TGTGCCAGCAGTTTGCTCGGGGATTGGGGCTACACCTTC. This translates into CASSLLGDWGYTF.

The gene calls are TRBV18 and TRBJ2-3; tentative D call: TRBD1 (7 bases). CDR3 length: 16 amino acids. CDR1 is KGHSH and CDR2 is LQKENI in the germline V gene. The ends were cut back, 3 bases at V and 11 bases at J, with 24 bases in the middle. CDR3 coding DNA: TGTGCCAGCTCACCCCGACAGGGAGATCTCGGAGGGGAGCAGTATTTT. It translates to CASSPRQGDLGGEQYF.

The chain's CDR3 is CASMPIRRGVGETQYF. Written as DNA, the CDR3 is TGTGCCAGCATGCCGATTCGGAGGGGTGTAGGAGAGACCCAGTACTTC. This chain joins TRBV7-8 and TRBJ2-5; D is perhaps TRBD2 (6 bases). V was cut by 7 bases and J by 4 bases, with 22 bases left in between. The CDR3 sequence is 16 residues long. Germline V gene lookup returns CDR1 SGHVS and CDR2 FQNEAQ.

The chain couples TRBV19 to TRBJ2-7, with 9 positions matching TRBD1. This CDR3 is built from 16 residues. Losses at the gene ends were 2 bases for V and 0 bases for J; bases not matched to a gene: 5. Germline CDR1 reads LNHDA; CDR2 reads SQIVND (reference sequence). CDR3 amino acids: CASSIKGQGSSYEQYF. The CDR3, as DNA: TGTGCCAGTAGTATAAAGGGACAGGGTTCCTCCTACGAGCAGTACTTC.

V usage is TRBV6-1 and J usage is TRBJ1-5, with 11 bases that match TRBD1. Unmatched junction bases numbered 15, after V lost 3 bases and J lost 11 bases. The germline V gene has CDR1 MNHNS and CDR2 SASEGT. The CDR3 totals 17 residues. The CDR3 DNA is TGTGCCAGCAGTGAGCACACCGGGACAGGGGGTAACATTGCCCAGCATTTT. Its protein product is CASSEHTGTGGNIAQHF.

V and J are TRBV20-1 and TRBJ1-4; no firm D call. This CDR3 region has 11 residues. Germline V gene lookup returns CDR1 DFQATT and CDR2 SNEGSKA (reference sequence). Between the trimmed V and J ends, which lost 3 bases and 7 bases, there was a span of 6 bases. CDR3 bases: TGCAGTGCTAGGCGGGGTGAAAAACTGTTTTTT. Its protein is CSARRGEKLFF.

This chain connects TRBV2 to TRBJ2-5; 8 nucleotides line up with TRBD1. Germline V gene data show CDR1 as SNHLY and CDR2 as FYNNEI. Trimming took 5 bases from V and 0 from J; bases not matched to a gene: 2. There are 14 residues in the CDR3. This CDR3 is CASSRDRNQETQYF. CDR3 DNA sequence: TGTGCCAGCAGTAGGGACAGGAACCAAGAGACCCAGTACTTC.

The chain is built from TRBV29-1 and TRBJ1-1; TRBD1 aligns across 9 bases. The length of the CDR3 is 14 residues. V lost 7 bases, J lost 5 bases, and 11 bases stayed unmatched. The V gene's germline CDR1 is SQVTM and CDR2 ANQGSEA. CDR3 amino acids: CSAQTTGGKTEAFF. The CDR3 region has the DNA TGCAGCGCCCAAACAACAGGGGGCAAGACTGAAGCTTTCTTT.

This clone was seen just once. The V call is TRBV10-1, the J call TRBJ2-2, with 11 bases lining up with TRBD1. The germline gives CDR1 WNHNN, CDR2 SYGVQD (reference sequence). The CDR3 loop spans 15 amino acids. The V segment lost 5 bases and the J segment 6 bases; nucleotides outside the gene matches: 5. CDR3 sequence (DNA): TGCGCCAGCAGTTCCGGGACAGGGGGAGCCGGGGAGCTGTTTTTT. Residues: CASSSGTGGAGELFF.

V is TRBV7-8 and J is TRBJ1-1; 7 bases map to TRBD1. The CDR3 loop spans 14 amino acids. Germline lookup yields CDR1 SGHVS and CDR2 FQNEAQ. V lost 4 bases, J lost 4 bases, and 6 bases stayed unmatched. The CDR3 is CASSSQGWGTEAFF. In nucleotides, the CDR3 is TGTGCCAGCAGCTCACAGGGGTGGGGCACTGAAGCTTTCTTT. Drawing the rest from reference TRBV7-8 and TRBJ1-1, the complete variable domain is GAGVSQSPRYKVAKRGQDVALRCDPISGHVSLFWYQQALGQGPEFLTYFQNEAQLDKSGLPSDRFFAERPEGSVSTLKIQRTQQEDSAVYLCASSSQGWGTEAFFGQGTRLTVV.

The chain links TRBV11-2 to TRBJ2-5; D is unresolved. The CDR3 runs to 14 residues. Trimming stripped 1 base from V and 4 bases from J, with 10 bases between. The germline gives CDR1 SGHAT, CDR2 FQNNGV. Here the CDR3 DNA reads TGTGCCAGCAGCTTAGGCGTCCGTGGAGAGACCCAGTACTTC. Protein sequence: CASSLGVRGETQYF.

This clone was seen once. This chain connects TRBV21-1 to TRBJ1-2; the DNA was not used to check the table's D call, TRBD1. TRBV21-1 is designated a pseudogene. The CDR3 is 13 residues long. The CDR3, as DNA: TGTGCCAGCAGCAAAGGCAGGGCCTGTGGCTACACCTTC. Its translation: CASSKGRACGYTF.

The CDR3 here is CASSPHGQGPAYEQYF. The CDR3 coding sequence is TGTGCCAGCAGTCCCCATGGGCAGGGGCCGGCCTACGAGCAGTACTTC. The V gene is TRBV27, the J gene TRBJ2-5; D is perhaps TRBD1 (6 bases). The J call is uncertain, as TRBJ2-7 better fits the DNA end. The CDR3 loop spans 16 amino acids. Germline V gives CDR1 MNHEY, CDR2 SMNVEV (reference sequence).